These 10 T cell receptor beta chains came from one sample sequenced in a study of T cells in tuberculosis. Using immunoSEQ multiplex PCR, the repertoire was profiled, and TCRdb retains in-frame clones only, with some absent. The repertoire holds some 49,000 clones, nearly 95% seen once, with about 1.5% in the top ten. Time point reported: new active TB diagnosis, blood taken before or within 7 days of starting treatment. The sequences come from PBMCs, collected at tuberculosis diagnosis. All receptors derive from an adult with tuberculosis.

This chain connects TRBV19 to TRBJ2-7; 7 nucleotides match TRBD2. The CDR3 is 14 amino acids. V trimming: 6 bases; J trimming: 2 bases; junction bases outside the gene matches: 7. The V gene's germline CDR1 is LNHDA and CDR2 SQIVND (reference sequence). CDR3 sequence: CASSRRGGAYEQYF. Written as DNA, the CDR3 is TGTGCCAGTAGCCGGCGGGGAGGGGCCTACGAGCAGTACTTC.

The gene calls are TRBV7-8 and TRBJ2-7; D is perhaps TRBD2 (6 bases). This CDR3 has 13 amino acids. Germline V CDR1 and CDR2: SGHVS, FQNEAQ. The V gene lost 5 bases and the J gene lost 3 bases, with 11 bases spanning the gap. The CDR3 sequence: CASSPPGSYEQYF. The DNA for the CDR3 is TGTGCCAGCAGCCCACCCGGGAGCTACGAGCAGTACTTC. Using reference TRBV7-8 and TRBJ2-7 for the parts outside the CDR3, the full variable domain is GAGVSQSPRYKVAKRGQDVALRCDPISGHVSLFWYQQALGQGPEFLTYFQNEAQLDKSGLPSDRFFAERPEGSVSTLKIQRTQQEDSAVYLCASSPPGSYEQYFGPGTRLTVT.

This chain uses TRBV5-6 with TRBJ1-3, with a weak D call TRBD1 (6 bases). Germline lookup yields CDR1 SGHDT and CDR2 YYEEEE. The CDR3 loop spans 14 amino acids. Trimming removed 5 bases from V and 0 bases from J, with 9 bases in between. CDR3 coding DNA: TGTGCCAGCAGGGACAGTAACTCTGGAAACACCATATATTTT. This sequence encodes CASRDSNSGNTIYF.

The chain recombines TRBV10-3 with TRBJ1-2; D might be TRBD1 (5 bases). Germline CDR1 is ENHRY and CDR2 is SYGVKD. V was pared by 8 bases and J by 7 bases, with 11 bases between. The CDR3 runs to 11 residues. CDR3 DNA: TGTGCCATCCAGGGCATGGCTGGCTACACCTTC. Residues: CAIQGMAGYTF.

The chain joins TRBV7-9 to TRBJ1-1, with TRBD1 matching 9 bases. Germline values: CDR1 SEHNR, CDR2 FQNEAQ (reference sequence). Trimming took 2 bases from V and 8 from J; bases not matched to a gene: 3. The CDR3 is 13 residues long. CDR3 in DNA: TGTGCCAGCAGCTTAAAACAGGGGGCAGAAGCTTTCTTT. Its translation: CASSLKQGAEAFF.

This clone is a singleton in its sample. The chain is built from TRBV28 and TRBJ2-1, with 12 bases aligning to TRBD2. The germline CDR1 and CDR2 sequences are MDHEN and SYDVKM. The CDR3 loop spans 17 amino acids. The J segment lost 11 bases and the V segment lost 6 bases, leaving 17 bases of the junction unmatched. The CDR3 here is CASRHGLAGKLAYQQFF. The CDR3, as DNA: TGTGCCAGCAGGCACGGACTAGCGGGAAAGCTTGCCTACCAGCAGTTCTTC.

In nucleotides, the CDR3 is TGCGCCAGCAGCTTGGATCTGGGGGCGGGTGAAAAACTGTTTTTT. As protein: CASSLDLGAGEKLFF. The rearrangement uses TRBV5-1 and TRBJ1-4; a possible D gene is TRBD1 (6 bases). Germline CDR1 reads SGHRS; CDR2 reads YFSETQ. Trimming took off 0 bases at V and 7 bases at J, with 13 bases between the two ends. This CDR3 comprises 15 residues.

The V and J genes are TRBV6-1 and TRBJ2-6; no firm D call. This CDR3 spans 18 amino acids. Germline V gives CDR1 MNHNS, CDR2 SASEGT. V was trimmed by 0 bases and J by 1 base, leaving 13 bases between them. CDR3: CASSEAFWSRSGANVLTF. The CDR3 nucleotides are TGTGCCAGCAGTGAAGCGTTCTGGAGCAGATCTGGGGCCAACGTCCTGACTTTC.

As regards this clone: The sample contains more than one DNA sequence encoding this CDR3. CDR3 amino acids: CASSYSTGYEQYF. DNA for the CDR3: TGTGCCAGCAGTTACTCGACGGGGTACGAGCAGTACTTC. The chain links TRBV6-5 to TRBJ2-7; D is perhaps TRBD2 (5 bases). Germline V gene data show CDR1 as MNHEY and CDR2 as SVGAGI. V lost 0 bases and J 4 bases, leaving 7 bases between the germline ends. The CDR3 has 13 residues.

The chain links TRBV5-4 to TRBJ2-1, with 8 bases aligning to TRBD2. V gave up 4 bases and J gave up 9 bases; unmatched junction bases: 6. Germline loops: CDR1 SGHNT, CDR2 YYREEE (reference sequence). This CDR3 region has 13 residues. DNA for the CDR3: TGTGCCAGCAGCGGAGGACTAGCCCCTGAGCAGTTCTTC. Translated, it gives CASSGGLAPEQFF.